This is a list of T cell receptor beta chains from one sample in a study of tissue T cells after allogeneic stem cell transplantation. Sequenced by immunoSEQ multiplex PCR; TCRdb stores in-frame clones only, minus some. The repertoire holds approximately 45,000 clones, with around nine tenths as singletons. Sequencing was performed on blood, taken before transplantation. The receptors here all came from a woman aged 35 to 69 who later had graft-versus-host disease after an allogeneic stem cell transplant. The CDR3 runs from the conserved cysteine through the conserved F or W. D genes are given only for firm matches. A clone size is listed for some rows: how often the clone was seen (once, few, many), or a class if it is expanded.

clone_size | j_call | v_call | d_call | cdr3_nt | cdr3_aa
. | TRBJ2-2 | TRBV19 | . | TGTGCCAGTAGTATTATTGACACCGGGGAGCTGTTTTTT | CASSIIDTGELFF
. | TRBJ1-1 | TRBV27 | . | TGTGCCAGCAGTTTATCGACGGGGGTCACTGAAGCTTTCTTT | CASSLSTGVTEAFF
. | TRBJ2-1 | TRBV5-1 | . | TGCGCCAGCAGCGGTAACAATGAGCAGTTCTTC | CASSGNNEQFF
. | TRBJ2-2 | TRBV19 | . | TGTGCCAGTAGTATTGAAGGAGCCAGAACCGGGGAGCTGTTTTTT | CASSIEGARTGELFF
. | TRBJ2-7 | TRBV19 | . | TGTGCCAGCCGGGACTCGTCGAGCTCCTACGAGCAGTACTTC | CASRDSSSSYEQYF
. | TRBJ1-1 | TRBV5-4 | . | TGTGCCAGCAGCTTGGGTGGCACTCTGAACACTGAAGCTTTCTTT | CASSLGGTLNTEAFF
few | TRBJ2-7 | TRBV27 | . | TGTGCCAGCAGTCGCCACTCCAATTCCTACGAGCAGTACTTC | CASSRHSNSYEQYF
. | TRBJ1-3 | TRBV4-3 | . | TGCGCCAGCAGCCAAGAGGACCTCTCGGGAAACACCATATATTTT | CASSQEDLSGNTIYF
. | TRBJ2-1 | TRBV28 | . | TGTGCCAGCAGTTTGCGCAATGAGCAGTTCTTC | CASSLRNEQFF
. | TRBJ1-5 | TRBV6-6 | TRBD1 | TGTGCCAGCAGTAAGGGACAGGGAATCGAGTTGGCCCAGCATTTT | CASSKGQGIELAQHF
. | TRBJ2-5 | TRBV7-9 | TRBD2 | TGTGCCAGCAGCCCCGGACTAGCGGGATACCAAGAGACCCAGTACTTC | CASSPGLAGYQETQYF
few | TRBJ2-1 | TRBV3-1/TRBV3-2 | TRBD1 | TGTGCCAGCAGCAACAGGGACAGTCTAGAGCAGTTCTTC | CASSNRDSLEQFF
. | TRBJ2-7 | TRBV28 | . | TGTGCCAGCTCCCCCCTCTACGAGCAGTACTTC | CASSPLYEQYF
. | TRBJ2-2 | TRBV19 | . | TGTGCCAGTAGTCCGACCTCGAACACCGGGGAGCTGTTTTTT | CASSPTSNTGELFF
. | TRBJ2-7 | TRBV11-2 | . | TGTGCCAGCAGCTCCACAGGGTACGAGCAGTACTTC | CASSSTGYEQYF
. | TRBJ2-7 | TRBV30 | TRBD2 | TGTGCCTGGAGCACCGGGGGGAACGAGCAGTACTTC | CAWSTGGNEQYF
. | TRBJ2-3 | TRBV7-2 | . | TGTGCCAGCAGCCCAGGCCCGTTCGAAGATACGCAGTATTTT | CASSPGPFEDTQYF
. | TRBJ2-7 | TRBV9 | . | TGTGCCAGCAGCGTAGGCACGGTTACCTCCTACGAGCAGTACTTC | CASSVGTVTSYEQYF
. | TRBJ2-3 | TRBV7-2 | . | TGTGCCAGCAGCCTAGGGCGCTCTAGCACAGATACGCAGTATTTT | CASSLGRSSTDTQYF
. | TRBJ1-1 | TRBV11-3 | . | TGTGCCAGCGGAAGGTCGTCGGACACTGAAGCTTTCTTT | CASGRSSDTEAFF
few | TRBJ2-1 | TRBV10-1 | TRBD2 | TGCGCCAGCAGTGAGTCGAAACTAGCGGGCCTCAATGAGCAGTTCTTC | CASSESKLAGLNEQFF
. | TRBJ2-7 | TRBV6-5 | TRBD2 | TGTGCCAGCAGTTCAAAGGGACTAGCGTTCTCCTACGAGCAGTACTTC | CASSSKGLAFSYEQYF
. | TRBJ2-1 | TRBV2 | . | TGTGCCAGCAGTGAAGTCCGAAGCGGCGCTTACAATGAGCAGTTCTTC | CASSEVRSGAYNEQFF
. | TRBJ1-2 | TRBV28 | . | TGTGCCAGCAGTTCCACGGGGAGGGGCCTTATAAACTATGGCTACACCTTC | CASSSTGRGLINYGYTF
. | TRBJ2-7 | TRBV15 | . | TGTGCCACCAGCAGGGACGGGACCGAAGGCTACGAGCAGTACTTC | CATSRDGTEGYEQYF
. | TRBJ2-7 | TRBV5-5 | TRBD2 | TGTGCCAGCAGATGGGGCGGGAGTCACGAGCAGTACTTC | CASRWGGSHEQYF
. | TRBJ1-6 | TRBV4-2 | . | TGTGCCAGCAGCCAAGATCTTTGGGAGTCACCCCTCCACTTT | CASSQDLWESPLHF
. | TRBJ1-1 | TRBV18 | TRBD1 | TGTGCCAGCTCACCATTCAGCTCCCAGGGGGGCACTGAAGCTTTCTTT | CASSPFSSQGGTEAFF
. | TRBJ2-1 | TRBV7-9 | . | TGTGCCAGCAGCCGATTCGACAATGAGCAGTTCTTC | CASSRFDNEQFF
. | TRBJ2-1 | TRBV7-2 | . | TGTGCCAGCAGCTTAGTCCAGGGCCATGAGCAGTTCTTC | CASSLVQGHEQFF
. | TRBJ1-5 | TRBV28 | . | TGTGCCAGCAGTTTCCCGGGGGAGAGCAATCAGCCCCAGCATTTT | CASSFPGESNQPQHF
. | TRBJ1-1 | TRBV7-9 | TRBD1 | TGTGCCAGCAGCTTAGGCCCGGGGACAGGCACTGAAGCTTTCTTT | CASSLGPGTGTEAFF
. | TRBJ2-1 | TRBV6-5 | TRBD1 | TGTGCCAGCAATCGACAGGGGCGGGAGCAGTTCTTC | CASNRQGREQFF
. | TRBJ2-1 | TRBV7-9 | . | TGTGCCAGCAGCCGCCCGCCAGAATCCTACAATGAGCAGTTCTTC | CASSRPPESYNEQFF
few | TRBJ2-7 | TRBV5-5 | . | TGTGCCAGCAGCTTCTCCGCAACCTACGAGCAGTACTTC | CASSFSATYEQYF
. | TRBJ2-7 | TRBV11-2 | . | TGTGCCAGCAGCTTAGAAGTTTGGGTAGGGGGCGAGCAGTACTTC | CASSLEVWVGGEQYF
. | TRBJ2-4 | TRBV7-9 | . | TGTGCCAGCAGCCCCCCTGTCAACGGGTTAACGGCGGCCAAAAACATTCAGTACTTC | CASSPPVNGLTAAKNIQYF
. | TRBJ1-4 | TRBV28 | . | TGTGCCAGCAGTTTGGAGACAGGCTTGGGGGAAAAACTGTTTTTT | CASSLETGLGEKLFF
. | TRBJ1-1 | TRBV29-1 | TRBD1 | TGCAGCGGGAGCAGGGGGCGGACTGAAGCTTTCTTT | CSGSRGRTEAFF
. | TRBJ2-1 | TRBV7-9 | . | TGTGCCAGCACCGACCTAGGCCCCCGAGAGCAGTTCTTC | CASTDLGPREQFF
once | TRBJ2-5 | TRBV7-2 | . | TGTGCCAGCAACGGGGGCTTCGGTATTGAGACCCAGTACTTC | CASNGGFGIETQYF
. | TRBJ2-7 | TRBV18 | . | TGTGCCAGCTCACCAGAGGGTCAGGACTCCTACGAGCAGTACTTC | CASSPEGQDSYEQYF
. | TRBJ2-3 | TRBV28 | . | TGTGCCAGCAGGGTGGGCTCGTGGAGGAGCACAGATACGCAGTATTTT | CASRVGSWRSTDTQYF